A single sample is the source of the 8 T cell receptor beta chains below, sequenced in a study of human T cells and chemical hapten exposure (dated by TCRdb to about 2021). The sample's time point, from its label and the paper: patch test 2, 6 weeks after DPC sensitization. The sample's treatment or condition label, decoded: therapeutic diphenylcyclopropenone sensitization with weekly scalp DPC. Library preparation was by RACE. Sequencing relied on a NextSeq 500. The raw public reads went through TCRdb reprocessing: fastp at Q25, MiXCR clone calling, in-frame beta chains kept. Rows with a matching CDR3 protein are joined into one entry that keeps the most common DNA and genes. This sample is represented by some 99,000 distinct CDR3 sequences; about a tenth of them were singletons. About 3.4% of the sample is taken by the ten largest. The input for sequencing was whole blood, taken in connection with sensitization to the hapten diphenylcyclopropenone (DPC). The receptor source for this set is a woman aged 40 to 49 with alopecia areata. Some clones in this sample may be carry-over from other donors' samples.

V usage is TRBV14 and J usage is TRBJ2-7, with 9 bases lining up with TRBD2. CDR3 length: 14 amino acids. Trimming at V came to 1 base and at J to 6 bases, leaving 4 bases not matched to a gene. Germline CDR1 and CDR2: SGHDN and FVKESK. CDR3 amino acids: CASSQVRGGFEQYF. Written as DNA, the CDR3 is TGTGCCAGCAGCCAAGTGCGGGGGGGTTTCGAGCAGTACTTC.

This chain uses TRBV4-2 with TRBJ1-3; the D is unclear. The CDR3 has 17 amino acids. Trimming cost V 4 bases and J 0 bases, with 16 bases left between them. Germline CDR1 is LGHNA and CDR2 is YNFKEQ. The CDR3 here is CASSPAAQGNSGNTIYF. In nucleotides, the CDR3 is TGTGCCAGCAGCCCAGCGGCGCAAGGGAACTCTGGAAACACCATATATTTT.

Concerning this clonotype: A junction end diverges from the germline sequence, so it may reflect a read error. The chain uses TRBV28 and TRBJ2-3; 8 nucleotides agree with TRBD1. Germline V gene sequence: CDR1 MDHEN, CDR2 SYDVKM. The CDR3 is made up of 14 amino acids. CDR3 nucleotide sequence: TGTGCCAGCAAACAGGGGGGAGCCACAGATATGCAGTATTTT. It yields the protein CASKQGGATDMQYF.

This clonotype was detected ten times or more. DNA of the CDR3: TGTGCCAGTAACAGTATAAGGTCCGGGCAAGATACGCAGTATTTT. Translating gives CASNSIRSGQDTQYF. The rearrangement uses TRBV19 and TRBJ2-3, with D uncertain. CDR3 size: 15 residues. V was pared by 7 bases and J by 5 bases, with 19 bases between. Germline assignment: CDR1 LNHDA and CDR2 SQIVND (reference sequence).

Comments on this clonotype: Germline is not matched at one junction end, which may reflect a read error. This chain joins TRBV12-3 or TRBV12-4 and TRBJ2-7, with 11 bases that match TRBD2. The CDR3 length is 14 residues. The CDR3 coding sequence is TGTGCCAGCAGTATAGCGGGGGGGCCCTACGAGCAGTACTTC. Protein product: CASSIAGGPYEQYF.

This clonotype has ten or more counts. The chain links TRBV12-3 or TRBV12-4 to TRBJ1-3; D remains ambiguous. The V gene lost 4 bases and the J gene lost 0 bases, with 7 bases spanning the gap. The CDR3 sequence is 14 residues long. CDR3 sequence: CASSWLASGNTIYF. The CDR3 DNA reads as TGTGCCAGCAGTTGGTTGGCCTCTGGAAACACCATATATTTT.

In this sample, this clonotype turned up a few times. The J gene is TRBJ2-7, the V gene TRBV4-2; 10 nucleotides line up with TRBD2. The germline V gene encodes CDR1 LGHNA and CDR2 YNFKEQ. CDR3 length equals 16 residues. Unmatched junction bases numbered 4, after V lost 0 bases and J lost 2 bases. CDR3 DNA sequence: TGTGCCAGCAGCCAAGAATGGCTAGCGGGGGCCTACGAGCAGTACTTC. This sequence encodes CASSQEWLAGAYEQYF.

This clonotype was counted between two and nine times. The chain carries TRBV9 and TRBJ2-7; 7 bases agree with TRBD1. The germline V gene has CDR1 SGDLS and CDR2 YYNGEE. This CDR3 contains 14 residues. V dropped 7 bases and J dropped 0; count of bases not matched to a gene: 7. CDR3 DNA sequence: TGTGCCAGCGCACAGGGGCTAAGCTCCTACGAGCAGTACTTC. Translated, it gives CASAQGLSSYEQYF. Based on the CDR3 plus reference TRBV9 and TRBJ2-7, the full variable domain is DSGVTQTPKHLITATGQRVTLRCSPRSGDLSVYWYQQSLDQGLQFLIQYYNGEERAKGNILERFSAQQFPDLHSELNLSSLELGDSALYFCASAQGLSSYEQYFGPGTRLTVT.